One sample yielded the 5 T cell receptor beta chains listed below, sequenced in a study of response to subunit inactivated influenza vaccine. TCRdb recomputed calls from the RT-PCR reads with MiXCR, one row per CDR3 protein. This table has 450,000 to 600,000 distinct CDR3 sequences, roughly 8.2% appearing once. The specimen was PBMCs from blood, collected around 2 years after vaccination. These receptors all stem from a man aged 45-69 years who received an inactivated influenza vaccine.

This clonotype was seen more than once but under ten times. The genes are TRBV12-3 or TRBV12-4 and TRBJ2-2; perhaps TRBD1 as D (6 bases). Trimming removed 1 base at V and 4 bases at J, with 7 bases between. There are 14 residues in the CDR3. The CDR3, as DNA: TGTGCCAGCAGTTTAGTCAGGGGCACCGGGGAGCTGTTTTTT. As protein: CASSLVRGTGELFF.

This clonotype was seen a handful of times. The chain couples TRBV5-6 to TRBJ2-3, with no clear D. Germline CDR1 and CDR2: SGHDT and YYEEEE. Trimming took off 6 bases at V and 1 base at J, with 9 bases between the two ends. This CDR3 has 13 amino acids. CDR3 DNA: TGTGCCAGCACTCAGGACCGCACAGATACGCAGTATTTT. Protein product: CASTQDRTDTQYF.

The CDR3 DNA follows: TGCAGTGCCCAGCGGGGGGGTTATGAGCAGTTCTTC. Amino acid sequence: CSAQRGGYEQFF. This chain links TRBV20-1 with TRBJ2-1, with 10 bases that match TRBD2. This CDR3 has 12 amino acids. V dropped 6 bases and J dropped 8; count of bases not matched to a gene: 4. CDR1 DFQATT and CDR2 SNEGSKA come from the germline V gene (reference sequence).

This clonotype appeared a few times. The chain carries TRBV20-1 and TRBJ2-6; no reliable D call. V lost 0 bases and J lost 0, with 6 bases in between. The germline V gene has CDR1 DFQATT and CDR2 SNEGSKA (reference sequence). The CDR3 runs to 15 residues. In DNA, the CDR3 is TGCAGTGCTAGAGATTCGACCTCTGGGGCCAACGTCCTGACTTTC. Protein: CSARDSTSGANVLTF.

The V gene is TRBV7-3, the J gene TRBJ1-1; D remains unclear. Germline-derived CDR1 and CDR2 are SGHTA and FQGTGA. CDR3 length: 15 residues. V gave up 2 bases and J gave up 1 base, with 11 bases separating them. CDR3 sequence reads: CASSLERGGNTEAFF. CDR3 in DNA: TGTGCCAGCAGCTTAGAACGAGGCGGGAACACTGAAGCTTTCTTT.